The rows below give T cell receptor beta chains drawn from one sample of a study of OX40 agonist ivuxolimab in advanced cancers. Using immunoSEQ multiplex PCR, the repertoire was profiled, and TCRdb retains in-frame clones only, with some absent. The sample contains approximately 42,000 clones, roughly 88% of which appear only once. The starting material was CD4+ or CD8+ T cells sorted from blood, obtained in a trial of the OX40 agonist ivuxolimab. The receptors derive from an adult with an advanced solid tumor such as melanoma, head and neck, liver or kidney cancer. CDR3s include the opening cysteine and the closing phenylalanine or tryptophan. The D gene is left open where the match is weak. Some rows have no size entry. The others give once, few or many, or a class for an expanded clone.

J | size | D | V | CDR3 | DNA
TRBJ2-3 | once | - | TRBV7-9 | CASSLDVTGTDTQYF | TGTGCCAGCAGCTTGGACGTCACTGGCACAGATACGCAGTATTTT
TRBJ2-1 | - | - | TRBV4-3 | CASSQSRGGSEQFF | TGCGCCAGCAGCCAATCTAGAGGGGGTAGTGAGCAGTTCTTC
TRBJ1-5 | - | TRBD1 | TRBV10-3 | CAISADRGYGDQPQHF | TGTGCCATCAGTGCCGACAGGGGTTATGGGGATCAGCCCCAGCATTTT
TRBJ1-6 | - | - | TRBV4-3 | CASSQVAAPAGNSPLHF | TGCGCCAGCAGCCAAGTAGCAGCTCCGGCGGGTAATTCACCCCTCCACTTT
TRBJ1-2 | - | - | TRBV6-5 | CASSYSVTGGVGGYTF | TGTGCCAGCAGTTACTCGGTGACTGGAGGGGTCGGAGGCTACACCTTC
TRBJ1-4 | - | - | TRBV28 | CASSLGLSNEKLFF | TGTGCCAGCAGCTTGGGACTGTCGAATGAAAAACTGTTTTTT
TRBJ2-2 | - | - | TRBV21-1 | CASSKGGRFTGELFF | TGTGCCAGCAGCAAAGGTGGCAGATTCACCGGGGAGCTGTTTTTT
TRBJ1-2 | - | - | TRBV29-1 | CSVADRSVNYGYTF | TGCAGCGTGGCTGACAGATCCGTAAACTATGGCTACACCTTC
TRBJ2-2 | once | - | TRBV11-3 | CASSFRGVNTGELFF | TGTGCCAGCAGCTTCCGTGGGGTCAACACCGGGGAGCTGTTTTTT
TRBJ1-6 | - | TRBD1 | TRBV7-2 | CASSQAGTGISPLHF | TGCGCCAGCAGCCAAGCCGGGACAGGGATATCACCCCTCCACTTT
TRBJ2-2 | - | - | TRBV4-3 | CASSQDTGWGELFF | TGCGCCAGCAGCCAAGATACGGGGTGGGGGGAGCTGTTTTTT
TRBJ2-3 | - | TRBD1 | TRBV16 | CASSPGQGTDTQYF | TGTGCCAGCAGCCCCGGACAGGGCACAGATACGCAGTATTTT
TRBJ1-4 | - | TRBD1 | TRBV28 | CASSSTGRTEKLFF | TGTGCCAGCAGTTCGACAGGGAGGACTGAAAAACTGTTTTTT
TRBJ1-1 | - | - | TRBV27 | CASSFPQTGGRNTEAFF | TGTGCCAGCAGTTTCCCCCAAACAGGCGGCAGAAACACTGAAGCTTTCTTT
TRBJ1-2 | few | - | TRBV7-8 | CASSLGPDGYTF | TGTGCCAGCAGCTTAGGGCCGGATGGCTACACCTTC
TRBJ1-3 | - | - | TRBV4-1 | CASSQGPRETGNTIYF | TGCGCCAGCAGCCAAGGGCCCAGGGAAACTGGAAACACCATATATTTT
TRBJ1-2 | - | - | TRBV10-2 | CASSVGADGYTF | TGCGCCAGCAGTGTAGGGGCGGATGGCTACACCTTC
TRBJ2-7 | - | - | TRBV30 | CAWSPDSYEQYF | TGTGCCTGGAGCCCCGACAGTTACGAGCAGTACTTC
TRBJ2-5 | - | TRBD1 | TRBV7-9 | CASSPTGGRETQYF | TGTGCCAGCAGCCCTACAGGGGGCAGGGAGACCCAGTACTTC
TRBJ1-5 | - | - | TRBV4-3 | CASSQLLEGSNQPQHF | TGCGCCAGCAGCCAACTCCTTGAGGGTAGCAATCAGCCCCAGCATTTT
TRBJ2-7 | - | - | TRBV13 | CASSLGDGDHEQYF | TGTGCCAGCAGCTTAGGGGACGGGGATCACGAGCAGTACTTC
TRBJ1-1 | - | - | TRBV18 | CASSIIRVEAFF | TGTGCCAGCTCGATTATCCGAGTTGAAGCTTTCTTT
TRBJ2-3 | - | TRBD2 | TRBV27 | CASSFSGGNTDTQYF | TGTGCCAGCAGTTTTAGCGGGGGGAACACAGATACGCAGTATTTT
TRBJ2-1 | - | - | TRBV11-2 | CASSAKGPILYNEQFF | TGTGCCAGCAGCGCCAAAGGACCTATACTATACAATGAGCAGTTCTTC
TRBJ2-3 | - | - | TRBV7-6 | CASSLSGSTDTQYF | TGTGCCAGCAGCTTAAGCGGTAGCACAGATACGCAGTATTTT
TRBJ2-2 | - | TRBD2 | TRBV4-2 | CASSPRTSGATGELFF | TGTGCCAGCAGCCCTCGGACTAGCGGGGCTACCGGGGAGCTGTTTTTT